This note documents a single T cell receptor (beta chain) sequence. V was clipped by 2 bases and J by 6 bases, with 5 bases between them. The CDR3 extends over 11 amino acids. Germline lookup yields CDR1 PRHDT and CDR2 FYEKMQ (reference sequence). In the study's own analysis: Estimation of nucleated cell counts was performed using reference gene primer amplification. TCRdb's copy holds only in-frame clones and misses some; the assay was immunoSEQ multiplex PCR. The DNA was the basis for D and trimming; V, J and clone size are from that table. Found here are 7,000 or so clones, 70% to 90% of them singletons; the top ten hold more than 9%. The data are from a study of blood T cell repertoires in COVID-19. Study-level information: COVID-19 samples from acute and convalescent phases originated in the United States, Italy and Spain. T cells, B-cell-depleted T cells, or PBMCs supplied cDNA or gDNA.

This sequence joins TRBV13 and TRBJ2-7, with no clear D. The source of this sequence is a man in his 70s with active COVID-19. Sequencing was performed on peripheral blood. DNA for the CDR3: TGTGCCAGCAGCTTATTCGGCGAGCAGTACTTC. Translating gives CASSLFGEQYF.